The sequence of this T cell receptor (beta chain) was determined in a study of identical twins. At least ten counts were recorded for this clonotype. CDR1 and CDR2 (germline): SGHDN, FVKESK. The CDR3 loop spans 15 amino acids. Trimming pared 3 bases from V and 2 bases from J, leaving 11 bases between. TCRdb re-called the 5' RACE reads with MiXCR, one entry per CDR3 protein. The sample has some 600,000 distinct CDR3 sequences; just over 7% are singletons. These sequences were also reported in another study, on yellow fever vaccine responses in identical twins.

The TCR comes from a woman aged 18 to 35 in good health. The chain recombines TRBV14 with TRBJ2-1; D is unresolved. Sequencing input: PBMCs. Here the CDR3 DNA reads TGTGCCAGCAGCCATTTAACGGGTACCTACAATGAGCAGTTCTTC. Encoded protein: CASSHLTGTYNEQFF. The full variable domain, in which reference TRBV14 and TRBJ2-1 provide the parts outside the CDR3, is EAGVTQFPSHSVIEKGQTVTLRCDPISGHDNLYWYRRVMGKEIKFLLHFVKESKQDESGMPNNRFLAERTGGTYSTLKVQPAELEDSGVYFCASSHLTGTYNEQFFGPGTRLTVL.